This TCR beta chain emerged from a study of cytomegalovirus exposure and HLA in healthy donors. Study results and limitations: Serostatus for CMV was the only available immune exposure information.

Comments on this clone: The antigen is not known.

Healthy people donating bone marrow made up the donors. A multiplex PCR was run with 60 Vbeta primers and 13 Jbeta primers. Original processing notes: In a later analysis, the count reached about 75 million unique TCR beta chains, with approximately 11 million shared. Profiling relied on immunoSEQ multiplex PCR, and the TCRdb table lists in-frame clones only, not all of them. That table is the source of V, J and clone size, and D and trimming were worked out from the DNA. Among 130,000 to 150,000 clones listed, around 79% were seen once. The specimen sequenced was PBMCs. The receptor's source is a female donor in good health and CMV-seronegative.

CDR3 protein: CASSVASGRHNEQFF. CDR3 DNA sequence: TGTGCCAGCAGCGTAGCTAGCGGGAGGCACAATGAGCAGTTCTTC. The J gene is TRBJ2-1, the V gene TRBV9, with 11 bases lining up with TRBD2. The CDR3 contains 15 residues. V shed 0 bases, J shed 5 bases, and the junction held 1 base outside the gene matches. Germline CDR1 is SGDLS and CDR2 is YYNGEE.